Below, 9 T cell receptor beta chains from the same sample are listed, as sequenced in a study of blood T cell repertoires in COVID-19. Clones were sequenced by immunoSEQ multiplex PCR, and TCRdb holds only the in-frame ones, with some missing. The sample shows a few hundred thousand clones, around 90% of them seen only once. Sequenced material: peripheral blood. The receptors were sampled from a young man who had recovered from COVID-19.

This rearrangement joins TRBV9 to TRBJ2-7; D perhaps matches TRBD2 (6 bases). Germline V CDR1 and CDR2: SGDLS, YYNGEE. The CDR3 runs 15 residues. Trimming removed 4 bases at V and 2 bases at J, with 16 bases between. CDR3 in amino acids: CASSPSGERPYEQYF. In DNA, the CDR3 is TGTGCCAGCAGCCCCTCGGGAGAGAGGCCCTACGAGCAGTACTTC.

This chain joins TRBV30 and TRBJ2-2; tentative D call: TRBD1 (5 bases). In germline, CDR1 is GTSNPN, CDR2 SVGIG (reference sequence). The CDR3 is 13 residues long. The V end was cut by 3 bases, the J end by 7 bases, with 12 bases between. CDR3 region: CAWSLGPVGELFF. In DNA form, the CDR3 reads TGTGCCTGGAGCCTGGGGCCGGTCGGGGAGCTGTTTTTT.

The CDR3 sequence is CASSKGLAGSSEQFF. The CDR3 DNA is TGTGCCAGCTCTAAGGGACTAGCGGGGAGCAGTGAGCAGTTCTTC. V usage is TRBV6-5 and J usage is TRBJ2-1; 13 bases fit TRBD2. J was trimmed by 9 bases and V by 8 bases; bases with no gene match: 10. Germline CDR1 is MNHEY and CDR2 is SVGAGI. There are 15 residues in the CDR3.

Here the CDR3 reads CASSLSARAGAGNTIYF. CDR3 DNA sequence: TGTGCCAGCAGCTTATCGGCCCGTGCGGGAGCTGGAAACACCATATATTTT. The chain is built from TRBV7-9 and TRBJ1-3, with D unresolved. V lost 2 bases to trimming and J lost 2 bases, with 16 bases between them. The CDR3 has 17 residues. Germline assignment: CDR1 SEHNR and CDR2 FQNEAQ (reference sequence).

The chain couples TRBV10-1 to TRBJ1-2; maybe TRBD1 (5 bases). The germline gives CDR1 WNHNN, CDR2 SYGVQD (reference sequence). V was clipped by 2 bases and J by 5 bases, with 6 bases between them. The CDR3 is made up of 12 amino acids. The CDR3 spells CASSEDSYGYTF. In DNA form, the CDR3 reads TGCGCCAGCAGTGAGGACAGTTATGGCTACACCTTC.

The CDR3, as DNA: TGTGCCAGCAGTGGACTAGCGGGAAGAGAGACCCAGTACTTC. This gives the protein CASSGLAGRETQYF. The chain is built from TRBV27 and TRBJ2-5; 12 bases map to TRBD2. V trimming: 5 bases; J trimming: 4 bases; junction bases outside the gene matches: 2. The CDR3 is made up of 14 amino acids. The germline CDR1 and CDR2 sequences are MNHEY and SMNVEV (reference sequence).

The chain recombines TRBV7-9 with TRBJ1-1; tentative D call: TRBD1 (5 bases). Germline assignment: CDR1 SEHNR and CDR2 FQNEAQ (reference sequence). V was shortened by 5 bases and J by 8 bases, with 18 bases between the two germline ends. The CDR3 is 14 residues long. Here the CDR3 reads CASSLAGRVVEAFF. The CDR3 DNA sequence: TGTGCCAGCAGCCTGGCAGGCAGGGTGGTAGAAGCTTTCTTT.

J is TRBJ2-3 and V is TRBV5-1; 10 nucleotides align to TRBD2. V dropped 0 bases and J dropped 2; count of bases not matched to a gene: 3. CDR1 and CDR2 (germline): SGHRS, YFSETQ. CDR3 size: 16 residues. The CDR3 loop is CASSLALAGVTDTQYF. In DNA, the CDR3 is TGCGCCAGCAGCTTGGCCCTAGCGGGGGTCACAGATACGCAGTATTTT.

This chain connects TRBV5-4 to TRBJ2-5; the match to TRBD2 covers 7 bases. This CDR3 spans 15 amino acids. Germline CDR1 is SGHNT and CDR2 is YYREEE (reference sequence). The junction had 6 bases not matched to a gene; V was cut back by 0 bases and J by 4 bases. CDR3 sequence reads: CASSLEAGRGETQYF. The CDR3 coding sequence is TGTGCCAGCAGCTTGGAGGCGGGGAGGGGAGAGACCCAGTACTTC.